This T cell receptor (beta chain) is drawn from a study of cytomegalovirus exposure and HLA in healthy donors. This CDR3 contains 15 residues. After removal of 4 bases from V and 5 bases from J, the junction contained 5 bases not matched to a gene. The germline CDR1 and CDR2 sequences are SGHRS and YFSETQ. Study-level results: Three CMV-associated chains proved CMV antigen-specific in vitro. TCR beta chains associated with HLA were, in a later analysis, more clonally expanded than equally common others.

Primers: 60 Vbeta forward and 13 Jbeta reverse. Profiling relied on immunoSEQ multiplex PCR, and the TCRdb table lists in-frame clones only, not all of them. The table shows 110,000 or so clones, with approximately 75% occurring only once. On this clone: Its antigen is not known.

At sampling all donors were nominally healthy, likely with unrecorded immune exposures. The chain has TRBV5-1 and TRBJ2-1; 11 bases line up with TRBD2. Specimen: PBMCs. The TCR comes from a man aged 50 to 59 in good health and CMV-seropositive. CDR3 sequence reads: CASSALAGVNNEQFF. The CDR3 region has the DNA TGCGCCAGCAGCGCACTAGCGGGAGTAAACAATGAGCAGTTCTTC.